A single sample is the source of the 20 T cell receptor beta chains below, sequenced in a study. Cells sorted as Tregs were CD4+, CD25+ and CD127-/low. TCRdb re-called the 5' RACE reads through MiXCR, storing one row per CDR3 protein. This sample has 8,500 to 14,000 distinct CDR3 sequences, with under 35% found just once. Sequences were obtained from Tregs sorted from a lymph node. These TCRs come from a female donor with breast cancer.

The sample holds many counts of this clonotype. The rearrangement links TRBV5-1 to TRBJ2-1; the D gene is possibly TRBD2 (6 bases). V lost 0 bases and J lost 4, with 8 bases in between. The germline CDR1 and CDR2 sequences are SGHRS and YFSETQ. The CDR3 contains 14 residues. CDR3 coding DNA: TGCGCCAGCAGCTTGGTTCGGGGGTACAATGAGCAGTTCTTC. It is translated as CASSLVRGYNEQFF.

Notes on this clonotype: A much more abundant neighbour one base away suggests this may be a read error. The V call is TRBV7-9, the J call TRBJ1-1; tentative D call: TRBD1 (5 bases). Trimming left V 10 bases short and J 7 bases short, with 19 bases between. The CDR3 totals 13 residues. In germline, CDR1 is SEHNR, CDR2 FQNEAQ (reference sequence). The CDR3 DNA sequence: TGTGCCAACCCGGGGGTGGGGGTCAGTGAAGCTTTCTTT. The encoded protein is CANPGVGVSEAFF.

By proportion, this clonotype is medium-sized. The J gene is TRBJ2-3, the V gene TRBV20-1; TRBD2 agrees at 11 bases. Germline lookup yields CDR1 DFQATT and CDR2 SNEGSKA (reference sequence). J gave up 4 bases and V 5 bases, and 11 bases lay outside the gene matches. This CDR3 contains 16 residues. The CDR3 DNA reads TGCAGTGCTCTACTAGCGGGAGTTTCAACCGCAGATACGCAGTATTTT. Its protein product is CSALLAGVSTADTQYF.

This clonotype was observed many times. This chain links TRBV6-5 with TRBJ2-3; no reliable D call. Germline V gene data show CDR1 as MNHEY and CDR2 as SVGAGI. Trimming took 2 bases from V and 5 from J, leaving 11 bases between them. CDR3 length: 14 residues. The CDR3 sequence: CASSYRYSIDTQYF. CDR3 in DNA: TGTGCCAGCAGTTACCGGTATTCTATAGATACGCAGTATTTT.

This clonotype showed up many times. The rearrangement joins TRBV20-1 to TRBJ2-5; TRBD2 matches 7 bases. V shed 5 bases, J shed 10 bases, and the junction held 16 bases outside the gene matches. Germline V lookup: CDR1 DFQATT, CDR2 SNEGSKA (reference sequence). The CDR3 runs 14 residues. In DNA, the CDR3 is TGCAGTGCTCCCTCCGGGCTAGCGGTAGGGTACCAGTACTTC. Its protein is CSAPSGLAVGYQYF.

The chain links TRBV2 to TRBJ2-7; 7 nucleotides line up with TRBD2. This CDR3 contains 16 residues. V shed 5 bases, J shed 2 bases, and the junction held 12 bases outside the gene matches. CDR1 is SNHLY and CDR2 is FYNNEI in the germline V gene. Here the CDR3 reads CASSFIVGRGTYEQYF. CDR3 DNA: TGTGCCAGCAGTTTTATAGTGGGGAGGGGAACCTACGAGCAGTACTTC.

This clonotype was counted ten times or more. The chain uses TRBV7-6 and TRBJ2-7; D may match TRBD1 or TRBD2 (5 bases each). V was cut by 5 bases and J by 5 bases, with 13 bases left in between. This CDR3 has 13 amino acids. From germline, CDR1 is SGHVS and CDR2 FNYEAQ. For the CDR3, the DNA is TGTGCCAGCAGCCCCGGCTGGGGGAACGAGCAGTACTTC. It encodes CASSPGWGNEQYF.

About this clonotype: A much larger clone lies one base from this, so it may be a read error. The chain employs TRBV7-6 and TRBJ2-1; D uncertain. Trimming removed 4 bases at V and 8 bases at J, with 9 bases between. The germline CDR1 and CDR2 sequences are SGHVS and FNYEAQ. CDR3 length equals 12 residues. The CDR3, as DNA: TGTGCCAGCAGCTCCGTGGGGTATGAGCAGTTCTTC. This sequence encodes CASSSVGYEQFF. Variable domain in full (rest from reference TRBV7-6 and TRBJ2-1): GAGVSQSPRYKVTKRGQDVALRCDPISGHVSLYWYRQALGQGPEFLTYFNYEAQQDKSGLPNDRFSAERPEGSISTLTIQRTEQRDSAMYRCASSSVGYEQFFGPGTRLTVL.

This chain uses TRBV2 with TRBJ1-6, with D unresolved. The V end was cut by 6 bases, the J end by 6 bases, with 9 bases between. The CDR3 is 13 amino acids. Germline V gene data show CDR1 as SNHLY and CDR2 as FYNNEI. CDR3 in DNA: TGTGCCAGCAGCCCAGGCCCTAATTCACCCCTCCACTTT. It encodes CASSPGPNSPLHF.

The chain carries TRBV6-2 or TRBV6-3 and TRBJ1-2; TRBD1 might be the D (5 bases). The germline V gene has CDR1 MNHEY and CDR2 SVGEGT. This CDR3 has 13 residues. V lost 5 bases, J lost 5 bases, and 12 bases lay in between. CDR3 sequence (DNA): TGTGCCAGCAGTACTACAGGACGGTATGGCTACACCTTC. It translates to CASSTTGRYGYTF.

This chain connects TRBV24-1 to TRBJ2-1; possibly TRBD2 for D (6 bases). Deletions cut 9 bases from V and 8 bases from J, with 16 bases between. This CDR3 comprises 13 residues. CDR1 is KGHDR and CDR2 is SFDVKD in the germline V gene. Here the CDR3 reads CATSPLATHEQFF. The CDR3 DNA reads as TGTGCCACCTCGCCCCTAGCGACCCATGAGCAGTTCTTC.

The chain carries TRBV24-1 and TRBJ2-1; 11 nucleotides line up with TRBD1. Losses at the gene ends were 6 bases for V and 9 bases for J; bases not matched to a gene: 6. The germline gives CDR1 KGHDR, CDR2 SFDVKD. The CDR3 sequence is 14 residues long. The CDR3 DNA reads as TGTGCCACCAGTAGGACAGGGGGCAAATTTGAGCAGTTCTTC. It translates to CATSRTGGKFEQFF.

This clonotype occurred many times. V and J are TRBV10-3 and TRBJ2-1, with TRBD2 matching over 11 bases. The V gene's germline CDR1 is ENHRY and CDR2 SYGVKD. This CDR3 has 16 residues. V lost 6 bases and J lost 5; bases outside the gene matches: 9. The CDR3 DNA reads TGTGCCATCAGGGGCTTAGCGGGAGGGCCCCACAATGAGCAGTTCTTC. Encoded protein: CAIRGLAGGPHNEQFF.

This clonotype was counted between two and nine times. With a much larger clone just one base away, this may be a read error. The gene calls are TRBV5-6 and TRBJ2-3; 14 bases match TRBD2. There are 17 residues in the CDR3. Germline loops: CDR1 SGHDT, CDR2 YYEEEE. The CDR3 spells CASSLRLAGGHTDTRYF. The CDR3 DNA reads TGTGCCAGCAGCTTACGACTAGCGGGAGGGCACACAGATACGCGGTATTTT.

The V and J genes are TRBV6-5 and TRBJ1-1; 8 positions agree with TRBD1. The ends lost 5 bases at V and 0 bases at J; junction bases unmatched: 2. This CDR3 has 14 residues. The V gene's germline CDR1 is MNHEY and CDR2 SVGAGI. The CDR3 nucleotides read TGTGCCAGCAGTGAACAGGGGGTGAACACTGAAGCTTTCTTT. Encoded protein: CASSEQGVNTEAFF.

The V and J genes are TRBV24-1 and TRBJ2-1, with TRBD2 identical over 11 bases. The CDR3 runs to 16 residues. Germline V gives CDR1 KGHDR, CDR2 SFDVKD. Trimming at V came to 6 bases and at J to 2 bases, leaving 5 bases not matched to a gene. DNA of the CDR3: TGTGCCACCAGTAGTGGGACTAGCGGAGCCTACAATGAGCAGTTCTTC. It specifies CATSSGTSGAYNEQFF.

The rearrangement uses TRBV20-1 and TRBJ1-1, with D uncertain. CDR1 is DFQATT and CDR2 is SNEGSKA in the germline V gene (reference sequence). V lost 0 bases to trimming and J lost 1 base, with 6 bases between them. CDR3 length: 13 residues. CDR3 nucleotides: TGCAGTGCTAGAGATCGCAGGAACACTGAAGCTTTCTTT. Translated: CSARDRRNTEAFF.

This clonotype ranks as medium-sized (0.01 to 0.1%). The chain has TRBV13 and TRBJ1-1; D unclear. Germline V gene data show CDR1 as PRHDT and CDR2 as FYEKMQ (reference sequence). V lost 5 bases and J 1 base, leaving 11 bases between the germline ends. The CDR3 extends over 14 amino acids. As DNA, the CDR3 is TGTGCCAGCAGCCATGGGAGAGGGAACACTGAAGCTTTCTTT. Protein: CASSHGRGNTEAFF.

This clonotype was counted only a few times. The J gene is TRBJ2-3, the V gene TRBV20-1; the D call may be TRBD1 or TRBD2 (5 bases each). From germline, CDR1 is DFQATT and CDR2 SNEGSKA (reference sequence). The CDR3 loop spans 13 amino acids. Trimming pared 3 bases from V and 4 bases from J, leaving 11 bases between. CDR3 in DNA: TGCAGTGCTAGTGGGGACCTCGCAGATACGCAGTATTTT. This gives the protein CSASGDLADTQYF.

By sample share, this clonotype is medium-sized. This chain uses TRBV28 with TRBJ2-7; 7 bases align to TRBD1. The CDR3 is 15 residues long. CDR1 and CDR2 from the germline V gene are MDHEN and SYDVKM. J gave up 5 bases and V 7 bases, and 14 bases lay outside the gene matches. This CDR3 reads CASTMPGTEFHEQYF. CDR3 DNA: TGTGCCAGCACTATGCCCGGGACAGAATTCCACGAGCAGTACTTC.